This is a list of T cell receptor beta chains from one sample in a study of cytotoxic CD8 clonotypes in ibrutinib-treated CLL. Sequenced by immunoSEQ multiplex PCR; TCRdb stores in-frame clones only, minus some. Altogether 200,000 or so clones are present, 79% being singletons, with the ten largest covering about an eighth. The sequences come from PBMCs, collected after 12 months of ibrutinib treatment. All receptors come from a human donor with chronic lymphocytic leukemia. CDR3s include the opening cysteine and the closing phenylalanine or tryptophan. The D gene is left open where the match is weak. Not all rows give a size; the values are once, few, many and, for expanded clones, a class.

TRBD1 | TRBJ1-1 | few | 15 | TRBV18 | TGTGCCAGCTCACCACCGAGCGGGACAGAAAATGAAGCTTTCTTT | CASSPPSGTENEAFF
. | TRBJ1-2 | few | 13 | TRBV28 | TGTGCCAGCAGTATCGGGATACTCTATGGCTACACCTTC | CASSIGILYGYTF
. | TRBJ1-3 | . | 15 | TRBV9 | TGTGCCAGCAGCAACCATCAGGGTATCGGAAACACCATATATTTT | CASSNHQGIGNTIYF
TRBD1 | TRBJ1-1 | . | 16 | TRBV9 | TGTGCCAGCAGCTCCAGGACAGGAGGAATGAACACTGAAGCTTTCTTT | CASSSRTGGMNTEAFF
. | TRBJ2-1 | . | 14 | TRBV6-5 | TGTGCCAGCAGTTACTCGACACAGTACAATGAGCAGTTCTTC | CASSYSTQYNEQFF
. | TRBJ2-5 | . | 15 | TRBV7-2 | TGTGCCAGCAGCATCGCGACTAGTGTGAAGGAGACCCAGTACTTC | CASSIATSVKETQYF
. | TRBJ2-1 | . | 16 | TRBV6-5 | TGTGCCAGCAGTTATCCCAATGCGGGATCCTACAATGAGCAGTTCTTC | CASSYPNAGSYNEQFF
. | TRBJ2-1 | . | 15 | TRBV30 | TGTGCCTGGAGTGTCTTCAGTGCCGCCTACAATGAGCAGTTCTTC | CAWSVFSAAYNEQFF
. | TRBJ1-2 | . | 13 | TRBV4-1 | TGCGCCAGCAGCCAAGTGGGTGACTATGGCTACACCTTC | CASSQVGDYGYTF
. | TRBJ1-2 | . | 14 | TRBV27 | TGTGCCAGCAGGGGACTCGACAGCTATTATGGCTACACCTTC | CASRGLDSYYGYTF
. | TRBJ2-3 | . | 15 | TRBV6-5 | TGTGCCAGCAGCCGCACTCGGGGAGACACAGATACGCAGTATTTT | CASSRTRGDTDTQYF
TRBD1 | TRBJ2-3 | . | 14 | TRBV7-9 | TGTGCCAGCAGCACGGGACAGGGGGCAGATACGCAGTATTTT | CASSTGQGADTQYF
. | TRBJ1-2 | . | 13 | TRBV11-2 | TGTGCCAGCACACCCCAGGGGCCCTCTGGCTACACCTTC | CASTPQGPSGYTF
. | TRBJ2-5 | once | 14 | TRBV9 | TGTGCCAGCAGCTACGGGGTAGGGCAAGAGACCCAGTACTTC | CASSYGVGQETQYF
. | TRBJ1-1 | . | 16 | TRBV19 | TGTGCCAGTAGTATACTCCCCAGGGGCAGGGGCACTGAAGCTTTCTTT | CASSILPRGRGTEAFF
TRBD2 | TRBJ2-6 | once | 20 | TRBV5-1 | TGCGCCAGCAGCTTGGGGCTAGCGGGGGGCCAGAGCTCTGGGGCCAACGTCCTGACTTTC | CASSLGLAGGQSSGANVLTF
TRBD1 | TRBJ1-1 | . | 15 | TRBV7-7 | TGTGCTAGCAGCTTAGGGGACAGGGTGAACACTGAAGCTTTCTTT | CASSLGDRVNTEAFF
TRBD1 | TRBJ1-1 | . | 19 | TRBV4-1 | TGCGCCAGCAGCCGACAAATGACAGGGGAAATGGGAATGAACACTGAAGCTTTCTTT | CASSRQMTGEMGMNTEAFF
. | TRBJ2-5 | . | 14 | TRBV7-6 | TGTGCCAGCAGCTTTTTTCTGGTCCAAGAGACCCAGTACTTC | CASSFFLVQETQYF
. | TRBJ2-5 | . | 13 | TRBV10-3 | TGTGCCATCAGTGGGGGAGACGAGGAGACCCAGTACTTC | CAISGGDEETQYF
TRBD2 | TRBJ2-7 | few | 15 | TRBV6-5 | TGTGCCAGCAGTTACGGAGGTCCGGTCGGGGGGGAGCAGTACTTC | CASSYGGPVGGEQYF
. | TRBJ1-1 | . | 14 | TRBV7-2 | TGTGCCAGCAGCTTATTCCCAGGGAGTACTGAAGCTTTCTTT | CASSLFPGSTEAFF
TRBD2 | TRBJ2-7 | . | 13 | TRBV19 | TGTGCCAGTAGTATATTCGACGGGAGGGAGCAGTACTTC | CASSIFDGREQYF
TRBD1 | TRBJ2-3 | . | 15 | TRBV10-2 | TGCGCCAGCAGTGGGCGACAGGGAGGCACAGATACGCAGTATTTT | CASSGRQGGTDTQYF
. | TRBJ1-6 | . | 14 | TRBV10-3 | TGTGCCATCAGGGGCAGCTCCTATAATTCACCCCTCCACTTT | CAIRGSSYNSPLHF
TRBD1 | TRBJ1-1 | . | 15 | TRBV13 | TGTGCCAGCAGCCCCACACAGGGGAGGGGCACTGAAGCTTTCTTT | CASSPTQGRGTEAFF
TRBD2 | TRBJ2-2 | . | 17 | TRBV2 | TGTGCCAGCAGCAGGACTAGCGGGAGTCTGGGGACCGGGGAGCTGTTTTTT | CASSRTSGSLGTGELFF
. | TRBJ2-5 | once | 14 | TRBV29-1 | TGCAGCGCTGACCTCCCGACGGCCCAAGAGACCCAGTACTTC | CSADLPTAQETQYF
. | TRBJ2-1 | . | 14 | TRBV29-1 | TGCAGCGTTCTGGAGACTCCCCGGGCCAATGAGCAGTTCTTC | CSVLETPRANEQFF
. | TRBJ2-7 | . | 12 | TRBV6-1 | TGTGCCAGCAGCCCAGGTCCTCACGAGCAGTACTTC | CASSPGPHEQYF
TRBD2 | TRBJ2-5 | . | 15 | TRBV11-3 | TGTGCCAGCAGCTTAGGACTAGCGGGAGGGGAGACCCAGTACTTC | CASSLGLAGGETQYF
. | TRBJ2-6 | . | 14 | TRBV7-9 | TGTGCCAGCAGCCCGCCCCGGGCCATCAACGTCCTGACTTTC | CASSPPRAINVLTF
. | TRBJ2-1 | once | 13 | TRBV7-7 | TGTGCTAGCAGCTTAGGAGGGTTGGGTGAGCAGTTCTTC | CASSLGGLGEQFF
. | TRBJ2-1 | . | 15 | TRBV5-1 | TGCGCCAGCAGCGCCGGGGGCCCATCCTACAATGAGCAGTTCTTC | CASSAGGPSYNEQFF
TRBD1 | TRBJ2-6 | . | 18 | TRBV7-6 | TGTGCCAGCAGCCTCGGGACAGGGAGGAGGTCTGGGGCCAACGTCCTGACTTTC | CASSLGTGRRSGANVLTF
. | TRBJ1-2 | . | 15 | TRBV7-9 | TGTGCCAGCAGCTCACTCGACGCACACCGGGGGGGCTACACCTTC | CASSSLDAHRGGYTF
TRBD1 | TRBJ1-2 | . | 16 | TRBV9 | TGTGCCAGCAGCGTAGCTACGTGGAGGACAGGGGACGGCTACACCTTC | CASSVATWRTGDGYTF
TRBD2 | TRBJ2-3 | . | 17 | TRBV6-4 | TGTGCCAGCAGTGACACTTTAGCGGGAGGGGCCACAGATACGCAGTATTTT | CASSDTLAGGATDTQYF
. | TRBJ1-2 | . | 18 | TRBV19 | TGTGCCAGTAGTATCGGAGGGGAATGGGCCCCCTGGGACTATGGCTACACCTTC | CASSIGGEWAPWDYGYTF
. | TRBJ1-4 | . | 16 | TRBV5-6 | TGTGCCAGCAGCGTAGTTTTACAGGGAAAGGAGGAAAAACTGTTTTTT | CASSVVLQGKEEKLFF
. | TRBJ1-5 | . | 12 | TRBV7-9 | TGTGCCAGCAGTCTAGGCAATCAGCCCCAGCATTTT | CASSLGNQPQHF
. | TRBJ1-3 | few | 11 | TRBV20-1 | TGCAGTGCTAGACAGGGAAACACCATATATTTT | CSARQGNTIYF
. | TRBJ2-6 | . | 13 | TRBV7-9 | TGTGCCAGCATCGCAGCAGGAGCCAACGTCCTGACTTTC | CASIAAGANVLTF
. | TRBJ2-1 | . | 13 | TRBV11-2 | TGTGCCAGCAGCTTAAACTGGGACAATGAGCAGTTCTTC | CASSLNWDNEQFF
TRBD1 | TRBJ1-2 | . | 14 | TRBV6-5 | TGTGCCAGCAGTCCCCGGGACAGGATAAATGGCTACACCTTC | CASSPRDRINGYTF
. | TRBJ1-2 | . | 15 | TRBV6-1 | TGTGCCAGCAGTGCAGGACAAGGCTCTACATATGGCTACACCTTC | CASSAGQGSTYGYTF
TRBD1 | TRBJ2-5 | . | 14 | TRBV27 | TGTGCCAGCAGGGTACAGGGGGAGGTAAAGACCCAGTACTTC | CASRVQGEVKTQYF
TRBD2 | TRBJ2-3 | few | 14 | TRBV5-1 | TGCGCCAGCAGCGGCGGGGGGGCCACAGATACGCAGTATTTT | CASSGGGATDTQYF
TRBD2 | TRBJ2-5 | . | 18 | TRBV25-1 | TGTGCCAGCAGTGAAGGCCTGCGGGGGGTCGCTATCCCAGGCAACCAGTACTTC | CASSEGLRGVAIPGNQYF
TRBD2 | TRBJ2-2 | . | 16 | TRBV13 | TGTGCCAGCAGCCTGACTAGCGGGAGGGCCGGCGGGGAGCTGTTTTTT | CASSLTSGRAGGELFF
. | TRBJ1-1 | . | 12 | TRBV30 | TGTGCCTCGAAGCGGGGTAACACTGAAGCTTTCTTT | CASKRGNTEAFF
. | TRBJ2-7 | . | 15 | TRBV27 | TGTGCCAGCAGACCAACCGGCGGCGGGGCGGGGGAGCAGTACTTC | CASRPTGGGAGEQYF
TRBD1 | TRBJ1-4 | . | 14 | TRBV30 | TGTGCCTGGAATTATGGACAGGCAAATGAAAAACTGTTTTTT | CAWNYGQANEKLFF